The 12 T cell receptor beta chains reported below all come from one sample, sequenced in a study of beta chain features in type 1 diabetes. These receptors lack a known antigen. Expressed TCRB transcripts were sequenced after all isolated RNA was converted to cDNA. Sequencing was performed with immunoSEQ multiplex PCR; in TCRdb, only in-frame clones are kept and a portion is missing. The sample consists of about 370,000 clones, over 8.5% of them appearing once. General study points: For Type 1 diabetes patients, all four CD4+ subsets carried TCRB CDR3s that were moderately but significantly shorter.

The specimen sequenced was central memory CD4+ T cells from blood. These receptor sequences come from a man between 25 and 39 years old with type 1 diabetes.

At least ten counts were recorded for this clone. The chain has TRBV27 and TRBJ2-7; possible D gene TRBD1, 5 bases. CDR1 MNHEY and CDR2 SMNVEV come from the germline V gene (reference sequence). V was trimmed by 6 bases and J by 0 bases, leaving 12 bases between them. The CDR3 length is 14 residues. CDR3 sequence reads: CASRRETDSYEQYF. The CDR3 DNA reads as TGTGCCAGCAGACGTGAGACAGACTCCTACGAGCAGTACTTC.

This clone was detected many times. This chain uses TRBV7-9 with TRBJ2-7, with 10 bases fitting TRBD2. The V and J ends lost 2 bases and 6 bases, in that order; junction bases with no gene match: 7. Germline V gives CDR1 SEHNR, CDR2 FQNEAQ (reference sequence). The length of the CDR3 is 15 residues. The CDR3 DNA sequence: TGTGCCAGCAGCTTACTAGCGGGAGAATCCCCCGAGCAGTACTTC. It is translated as CASSLLAGESPEQYF.

This clone is a singleton in its sample. V usage is TRBV28 and J usage is TRBJ1-2, with TRBD1 as a possible D gene (6 bases). Trimming removed 8 bases from V and 4 bases from J, with 11 bases in between. This CDR3 region has 12 residues. Germline V gene lookup returns CDR1 MDHEN and CDR2 SYDVKM. The CDR3 reads CASRGQGYGYTF. Written as DNA, the CDR3 is TGTGCCAGCCGGGGGCAAGGCTATGGCTACACCTTC.

This chain joins TRBV4-2 and TRBJ2-7, with TRBD2 identical over 11 bases. The germline CDR1 and CDR2 sequences are LGHNA and YNFKEQ. V was pared by 0 bases and J by 7 bases, with 5 bases of the junction left unmatched. The CDR3 spans 15 residues. The CDR3 region is CASSQDLAGGLEQYF. The CDR3 DNA is TGTGCCAGCAGCCAAGATTTAGCGGGAGGGCTTGAGCAGTACTTC.

This clone was counted many times. The same CDR3 is also encoded by other DNA sequences in this sample. CDR3 region: CASSIVGLAGELFF. CDR3 coding DNA: TGTGCCAGTAGTATAGTCGGACTAGCTGGGGAGCTGTTTTTT. V and J are TRBV19 and TRBJ2-2, with TRBD2 identical over 8 bases. The CDR3 contains 14 residues. V gave up 1 base and J gave up 8 bases; unmatched junction bases: 3. CDR1 and CDR2 from the germline V gene are LNHDA and SQIVND (reference sequence). The complete variable domain, with remaining parts taken from reference TRBV19 and TRBJ2-2, reads DGGITQSPKYLFRKEGQNVTLSCEQNLNHDAMYWYRQDPGQGLRLIYYSQIVNDFQKGDIAEGYSVSREKKESFPLTVTSAQKNPTAFYLCASSIVGLAGELFFGEGSRLTVL.

This clone was counted many times. The chain employs TRBV23-1 and TRBJ2-7; TRBD1 matches at 9 bases. TRBV23-1 is an ORF, with its function uncertain. The CDR3 contains 14 residues. The ends lost 4 bases at V and 6 bases at J; junction bases unmatched: 7. CDR3 DNA: TGCGCCAGCAGTCGCCGGGACAGGGTGGGCGAGCAGTACTTC. This translates into CASSRRDRVGEQYF.

In DNA form, the CDR3 reads TGTGCCAGCAGGAGGGATTTGAACACTGAAGCTTTCTTT. Translating gives CASRRDLNTEAFF. The V gene is TRBV2, the J gene TRBJ1-1, with D uncertain. The germline CDR1 and CDR2 sequences are SNHLY and FYNNEI. CDR3 length: 13 residues. V lost 6 bases to trimming and J lost 0 bases, with 8 bases between them. Combining the CDR3 with reference TRBV2 and TRBJ1-1 gives the whole variable domain EPEVTQTPSHQVTQMGQEVILRCVPISNHLYFYWYRQILGQKVEFLVSFYNNEISEKSEIFDDQFSVERPDGSNFTLKIRSTKLEDSAMYFCASRRDLNTEAFFGQGTRLTVV.

This clone was counted ten times or more. The rearrangement joins TRBV10-2 to TRBJ1-1; D might be TRBD1 (6 bases). V shed 6 bases and J shed 1 base, with 9 bases lying between them. Germline-derived CDR1 and CDR2 are WSHSY and SAAADI. The CDR3 covers 13 residues. The CDR3 protein is CASRDRENTEAFF. The CDR3 bases are TGCGCCAGCAGGGACAGAGAGAACACTGAAGCTTTCTTT.

The chain combines TRBV27 with TRBJ2-3, with 11 nucleotides matching TRBD1. Germline V lookup: CDR1 MNHEY, CDR2 SMNVEV (reference sequence). J lost 6 bases, V lost 3 bases, and 11 bases had no gene match. The CDR3 sequence is 17 residues long. CDR3 sequence reads: CASSFGLGQGAGDTQYF. The CDR3, as DNA: TGTGCCAGCAGTTTTGGTCTCGGACAGGGGGCCGGGGATACGCAGTATTTT.

This clone showed up just a few times. J is TRBJ2-7 and V is TRBV5-1; 12 nucleotides line up with TRBD1. In germline, CDR1 is SGHRS, CDR2 YFSETQ. V was clipped by 3 bases and J by 2 bases; unmatched bases: 3. The CDR3 extends over 15 amino acids. CDR3: CASSWRDRGPYEQYF. In DNA form, the CDR3 reads TGCGCCAGCAGCTGGCGGGACAGGGGGCCCTACGAGCAGTACTTC.

This clone was seen a few times. The rearrangement uses TRBV20-1 and TRBJ1-2; D is undetermined. CDR3 length: 10 residues. The germline V and J ends were trimmed by 6 bases and 5 bases, with 7 bases remaining between them. Germline loops: CDR1 DFQATT, CDR2 SNEGSKA (reference sequence). The CDR3 protein is CSAADYGYTF. The CDR3 DNA follows: TGCAGTGCGGCAGATTATGGCTACACCTTC.

The V call is TRBV27, the J call TRBJ2-2; no clear D gene. Trimming took off 5 bases at V and 4 bases at J, with 14 bases between the two ends. The CDR3 loop spans 15 amino acids. Germline CDR1 and CDR2: MNHEY and SMNVEV (reference sequence). CDR3 amino acids: CASSLNMFLTGELFF. The DNA of the CDR3 is TGTGCCAGCAGTCTAAACATGTTCCTCACCGGGGAGCTGTTTTTT.